Here is one T cell receptor (beta chain) with its context. Its matching antigen is unknown. The data derive from a study of cytomegalovirus exposure and HLA in healthy donors. General study points: In a later analysis, V- and J-gene trimming of beta chains associated with a DCLRE1C missense variant, replicated independently. Presence/absence analyses rested on an assumption that sequencing depth was roughly uniform across donors.

The CDR3 has 15 residues. Germline V CDR1 and CDR2: SGDLS, YYNGEE. The V and J ends lost 0 bases and 6 bases respectively, with 12 bases between them. The primer mix had 60 Vbeta and 13 Jbeta primers. The table came from immunoSEQ multiplex PCR; TCRdb's copy has only in-frame clones and leaves some out. The sample has fewer than 85,000 clones; the top ten hold 4.5% to 6.5%. Sequenced sample: PBMCs. The TCR was taken from a woman aged 40 to 50 in good health and CMV-seropositive. The chain uses TRBV9 and TRBJ2-2; possibly TRBD2 for D (5 bases). The CDR3 DNA is TGTGCCAGCAGCGTAGACCCGGACTTTCCCGGGGAGCTGTTTTTT. This translates into CASSVDPDFPGELFF.